This T cell receptor (beta chain) is drawn from a study of patients and donors after allogeneic stem cell transplantation. There are a few counts of this clonotype. The CDR3 spans 15 residues. CDR1 and CDR2 from the germline V gene are LGHNT and FRNRAP. Trimming cost V 2 bases and J 8 bases; bases outside gene matches: 9. TCRdb itself ran the RT-PCR reads through MiXCR, one entry per CDR3 protein. The table records some 150,000 distinct CDR3 sequences, about two fifths of them present only once. The sequenced sample consisted of blood, either unsorted or a sorted T cell fraction (not recorded which). The chain joins TRBV12-5 to TRBJ2-1; 7 bases align to TRBD2. The receptor was derived from a human donor who was either an allogeneic HSCT recipient or a stem cell or donor lymphocyte infusion donor (not recorded which). It is not recorded whose cells these are; they may come from a transplant donor. CDR3 residues: CASGLYTGGWDEQFF. The CDR3 bases are TGTGCTAGTGGTTTGTACACCGGGGGGTGGGATGAGCAGTTCTTC.